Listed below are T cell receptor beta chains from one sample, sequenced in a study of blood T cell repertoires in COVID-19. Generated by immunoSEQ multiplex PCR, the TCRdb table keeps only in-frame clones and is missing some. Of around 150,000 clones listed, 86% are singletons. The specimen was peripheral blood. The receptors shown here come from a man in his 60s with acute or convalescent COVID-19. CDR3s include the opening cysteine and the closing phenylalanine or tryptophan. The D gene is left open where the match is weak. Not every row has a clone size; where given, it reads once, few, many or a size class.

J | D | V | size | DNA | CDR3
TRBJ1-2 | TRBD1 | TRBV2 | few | TGTGCCAGCAGTGAAAGACAGGGGACTGGTGGCTACACCTTC | CASSERQGTGGYTF
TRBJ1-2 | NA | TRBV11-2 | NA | TGTGCCAGCAGCCCCCAGGGCATGGTGGACACCTTC | CASSPQGMVDTF
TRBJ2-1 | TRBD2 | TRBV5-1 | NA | TGCGCCAGCAGCTTGGGAACGGGAGGCTACAATGAGCAGTTCTTC | CASSLGTGGYNEQFF
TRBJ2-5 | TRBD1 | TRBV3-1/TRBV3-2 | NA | TGTGCCAGCAGCCCCCGGGACAGGTACCAAGAGACCCAGTACTTC | CASSPRDRYQETQYF
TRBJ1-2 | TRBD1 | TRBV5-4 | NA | TGTGCCAGCAGCATGGGGACAGTCAGATCCGCCCGAGGCTACACCTTC | CASSMGTVRSARGYTF
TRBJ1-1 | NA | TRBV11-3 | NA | TGTGCCAGCAGCCCCGGGACAACCATGAACACTGAAGCTTTCTTT | CASSPGTTMNTEAFF
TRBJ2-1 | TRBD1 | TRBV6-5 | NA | TGTGCCAGCAGAATGGGACAGGGGGGTTACAATGAGCAGTTCTTC | CASRMGQGGYNEQFF
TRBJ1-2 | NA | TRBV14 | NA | TGTGCCAGCAGCCAAAGGACGGTCGGGGGAGGCTACACCTTC | CASSQRTVGGGYTF
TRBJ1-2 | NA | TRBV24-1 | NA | TGTGCCATCTCCAGGCCTAACTATGGCTACACCTTC | CAISRPNYGYTF
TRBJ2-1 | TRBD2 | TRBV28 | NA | TGTGCCAGCAGGAGACTAGCGGGAGCATTTGAGCAGTTCTTC | CASRRLAGAFEQFF
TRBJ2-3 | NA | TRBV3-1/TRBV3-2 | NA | TGTGCCAGCAGCCAAGACCACGGGAGAGGGGCAGATACGCAGTATTTT | CASSQDHGRGADTQYF
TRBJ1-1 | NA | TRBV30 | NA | TGTGCCTGGAGCTTGAGGACTGAAGCTTTCTTT | CAWSLRTEAFF
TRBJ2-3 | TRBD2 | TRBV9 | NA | TGTGCCAGCAGCCCCCGGGGGGGACCCAGCACAGATACGCAGTATTTT | CASSPRGGPSTDTQYF
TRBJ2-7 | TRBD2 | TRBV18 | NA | TGTGCCAGCTCACCGACTAGCGGGACTTCCTACGAGCAGTACTTC | CASSPTSGTSYEQYF
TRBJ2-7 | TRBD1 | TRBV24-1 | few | TGTGCCACCAGTGATCCGGGACAGGGGGGCCTCGAGCAGTACTTC | CATSDPGQGGLEQYF
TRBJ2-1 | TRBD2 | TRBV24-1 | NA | TGTGCCACCAGTGAGTCGGGGGGGAATGAGCAGTTCTTC | CATSESGGNEQFF
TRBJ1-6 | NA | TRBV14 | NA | TGTGCCAGCAGCGAACAGGTTTATTCACCCCTCCACTTT | CASSEQVYSPLHF
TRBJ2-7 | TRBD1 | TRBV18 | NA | TGTGCCAGCACGAGACAGGGGCGGAGCGAGCAGTACTTC | CASTRQGRSEQYF
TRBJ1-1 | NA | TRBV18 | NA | TGTGCCAGCTCACTTATACTTCTCCAACCGGACACTGAAGCTTTCTTT | CASSLILLQPDTEAFF
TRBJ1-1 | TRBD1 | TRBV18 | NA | TGTGCCAGCTTCCCATCCGGGACAGGGGTTGGGAGCACTGAAGCTTTCTTT | CASFPSGTGVGSTEAFF
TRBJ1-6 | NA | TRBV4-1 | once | TGCGCCAGCAGCCAAGCTCGCTTTTCAGGGGTACTACGTTCACCCCTCCACTTT | CASSQARFSGVLRSPLHF
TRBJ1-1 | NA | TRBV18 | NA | TGTGCCAGCTCACCACGACGAGGGTCTGAAGCTTTCTTT | CASSPRRGSEAFF
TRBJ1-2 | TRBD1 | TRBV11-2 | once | TGTGCCAGCAGCCCGGACAGGTTATATGGCTACACCTTC | CASSPDRLYGYTF
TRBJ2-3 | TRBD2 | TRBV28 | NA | TGTGCCAGCAGTGAGAACTCGGCTAGCGGGAAAGGCACAGATACGCAGTATTTT | CASSENSASGKGTDTQYF
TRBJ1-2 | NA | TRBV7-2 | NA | TGTGCCAGCAGCTTAGGGGCCTTGGCTGGCTACACCTTC | CASSLGALAGYTF